This TCR beta chain was observed in a study of beta chain features in type 1 diabetes. As for the study in general: Researchers looked at fewer than 120,000,000 sorted cells across all samples.

Germline V lookup: CDR1 LGHNA, CDR2 YSLEER. The length of the CDR3 is 14 residues. The V and J ends lost 0 bases and 7 bases respectively, with 12 bases between them. Of the isolated RNA, all was reverse transcribed, and so the sequenced material was expressed TCRB transcripts. The data were produced by immunoSEQ multiplex PCR, yet TCRdb's version contains in-frame clones alone and is incomplete. This repertoire shows about 340,000 clones, around 9.7% found once; its top ten account for roughly 1%. This clone showed up just a few times. What it binds is not known. Study-level results: When VDJ junctions were examined, type 1 diabetes patients showed fewer insertions and more deletions. For Type 1 diabetes patients, all four CD4+ subsets carried TCRB CDR3s that were moderately but significantly shorter. Shorter templates may be favored by PCR, equally so in patients and controls.

V usage is TRBV4-3 and J usage is TRBJ1-2; D ambiguous. The sequenced sample consisted of central memory CD4+ T cells from blood. The receptor comes from a man aged 25-45 years with type 1 diabetes. As DNA, the CDR3 is TGCGCCAGCAGCCAAGATTTAGCGACTCCTGGCTACACCTTC. It codes for CASSQDLATPGYTF.